One and the same sample provided the 7 T cell receptor beta chains below, sequenced in a study of CD8 T cells in Susac syndrome. RNA was extracted with the RNeasy kit, and a quantity of 0.5 to 1 ug was reverse transcribed using random hexamers. TCRdb passed the immunoSEQ multiplex PCR reads through MiXCR, listing each CDR3 protein once. The sample carries some 200,000 distinct CDR3 sequences, 95% recorded once. Sequencing input: CD8+ T cells from PBMCs. Source of these receptors: a human donor with Susac syndrome.

The chain joins TRBV20-1 to TRBJ2-5; the D gene is possibly TRBD2 (5 bases). Between the trimmed V and J ends, which lost 6 bases and 4 bases, there was a span of 18 bases. Germline CDR1 reads DFQATT; CDR2 reads SNEGSKA (reference sequence). This CDR3 contains 14 residues. CDR3 in DNA: TGCAGTGCACTAGGGCGGCTCCTAACAGAGACCCAGTACTTC. This encodes CSALGRLLTETQYF.

The rearrangement uses TRBV7-9 and TRBJ1-1; 9 bases are a match to TRBD1. The V segment lost 5 bases and the J segment 1 base; nucleotides outside the gene matches: 5. Per the germline V gene, CDR1 is SEHNR and CDR2 is FQNEAQ (reference sequence). The CDR3 contains 15 residues. The CDR3 DNA is TGTGCCAGCAGCCCTCCGGGACAGGGGAACACTGAAGCTTTCTTT. Protein sequence: CASSPPGQGNTEAFF.

The chain recombines TRBV9 with TRBJ2-3; D uncertain. CDR1 and CDR2 from the germline V gene are SGDLS and YYNGEE. CDR3 length equals 15 residues. V shed 0 bases and J shed 4 bases, with 12 bases lying between them. The CDR3 loop reads CASSVELVPADTQYF. The CDR3 nucleotides are TGTGCCAGCAGCGTAGAGCTAGTCCCCGCAGATACGCAGTATTTT.

The chain has TRBV30 and TRBJ1-2; 9 bases fit TRBD1. The CDR3 contains 16 residues. Germline V gene data show CDR1 as GTSNPN and CDR2 as SVGIG (reference sequence). With 1 base clipped from V and 8 bases from J, the junction kept 14 bases outside the gene matches. The CDR3 region is CAWSELTPGTGSGYTF. CDR3 DNA sequence: TGTGCCTGGAGTGAACTCACGCCGGGGACAGGGAGCGGCTACACCTTC.

V gene TRBV9 combines with J gene TRBJ2-5; TRBD2 might be the D (5 bases). Germline V CDR1 and CDR2: SGDLS, YYNGEE. The CDR3 spans 15 residues. V was cut by 3 bases and J by 2 bases, with 14 bases left in between. CDR3 DNA: TGTGCCAGCAGCGGTACGAGGGCAGGACAAGAGACCCAGTACTTC. Translated, it gives CASSGTRAGQETQYF. Full variable domain (rest looked up from reference TRBV9 and TRBJ2-5): DSGVTQTPKHLITATGQRVTLRCSPRSGDLSVYWYQQSLDQGLQFLIQYYNGEERAKGNILERFSAQQFPDLHSELNLSSLELGDSALYFCASSGTRAGQETQYFGPGTRLLVL.

V usage is TRBV28 and J usage is TRBJ2-1; D gene unclear. The length of the CDR3 is 15 residues. CDR1 is MDHEN, CDR2 SYDVKM, per germline. Trimming shortened V by 1 base and J by 2 bases, and 9 bases separated the two germline ends. This CDR3 reads CASSLLDATYNEQFF. The CDR3 bases are TGTGCCAGCAGTTTATTGGACGCCACCTACAATGAGCAGTTCTTC.

The genes are TRBV6-1 and TRBJ2-7; 11 positions match TRBD2. Germline trimming cut 3 bases from V and 2 bases from J; bases unmatched to any gene: 18. The CDR3 extends over 20 amino acids. CDR1 MNHNS and CDR2 SASEGT come from the germline V gene. The CDR3 here is CASSEFTGDATSGIPYEQYF. The CDR3 DNA reads as TGTGCCAGCAGTGAGTTTACGGGGGACGCGACTAGCGGGATTCCCTACGAGCAGTACTTC.